This TCR beta chain was documented in a study of cytomegalovirus exposure and HLA in healthy donors. General study results and limits: A later analysis showed HLA-associated TCR beta chains outstripping equally common others in clonal expansion. High sensitivity and specificity were reportedly achieved when the classifier diagnosed cytomegalovirus status.

CDR1 and CDR2 from the germline V gene are SGHTA and FQGNSA. Unmatched junction bases numbered 14, after V lost 4 bases and J lost 7 bases. This CDR3 region has 16 residues. This clone was observed once. Its antigen is as yet unknown. The PCR ran on 60 Vbeta and 13 Jbeta primers. The table came from immunoSEQ multiplex PCR; TCRdb's copy has only in-frame clones and leaves some out. The sample yields about 180,000 clones, 80% to 90% seen once. Sequenced sample: PBMCs. This clonotype was sampled from a girl aged 2 to 10 in good health and CMV-seropositive. J is TRBJ2-7 and V is TRBV7-2, with TRBD1 matching 9 bases. The CDR3 region is CASSSRGQGRVGEQYF. The CDR3 bases are TGTGCCAGCAGCTCTCGTGGACAGGGGAGAGTGGGGGAGCAGTACTTC.